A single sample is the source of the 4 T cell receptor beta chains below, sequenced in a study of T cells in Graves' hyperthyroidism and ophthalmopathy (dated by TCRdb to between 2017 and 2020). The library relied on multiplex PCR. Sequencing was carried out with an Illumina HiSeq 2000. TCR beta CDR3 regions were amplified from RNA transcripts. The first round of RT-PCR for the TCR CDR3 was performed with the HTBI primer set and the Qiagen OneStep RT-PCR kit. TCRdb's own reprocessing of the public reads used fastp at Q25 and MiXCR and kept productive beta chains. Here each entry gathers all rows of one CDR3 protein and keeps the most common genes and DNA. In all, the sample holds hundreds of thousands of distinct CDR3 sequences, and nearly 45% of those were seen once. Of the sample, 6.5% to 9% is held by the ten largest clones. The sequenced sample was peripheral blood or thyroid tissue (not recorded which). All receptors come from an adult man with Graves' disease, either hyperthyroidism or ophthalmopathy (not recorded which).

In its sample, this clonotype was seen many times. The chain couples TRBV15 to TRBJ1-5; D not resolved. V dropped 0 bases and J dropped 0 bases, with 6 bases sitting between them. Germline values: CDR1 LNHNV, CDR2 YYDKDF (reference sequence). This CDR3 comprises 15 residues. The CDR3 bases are TGTGCCACCAGCAGAGAAGTCAGTAGCAATCAGCCCCAGCATTTT. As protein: CATSREVSSNQPQHF.

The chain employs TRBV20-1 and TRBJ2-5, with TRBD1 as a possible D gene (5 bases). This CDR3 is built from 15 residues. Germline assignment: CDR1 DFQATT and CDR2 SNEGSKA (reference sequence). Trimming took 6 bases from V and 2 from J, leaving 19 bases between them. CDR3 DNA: TGCAGTGCCAGCCCGCAGGACACGCCTCAAGAGACCCAGTACTTC. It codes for CSASPQDTPQETQYF.

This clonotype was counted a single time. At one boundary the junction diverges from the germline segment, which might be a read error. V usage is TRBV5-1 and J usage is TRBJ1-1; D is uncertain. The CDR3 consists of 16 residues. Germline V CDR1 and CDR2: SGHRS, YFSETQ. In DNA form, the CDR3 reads TGTGCCAGCAGCCAATTACTACAGAAAATGAACACTGAAGCTTTCTTT. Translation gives CASSQLLQKMNTEAFF.

DNA of the CDR3: TGTGCCAGCAGCCCCTTGGGGCAGGCTAACTATGGCTACACCTTC. It yields the protein CASSPLGQANYGYTF. The chain recombines TRBV9 with TRBJ1-2, with D possibly matching TRBD1 (5 bases). The length of the CDR3 is 15 residues. Trimming shortened V by 4 bases and J by 0 bases, and 13 bases separated the two germline ends. Germline CDR1 reads SGDLS; CDR2 reads YYNGEE.